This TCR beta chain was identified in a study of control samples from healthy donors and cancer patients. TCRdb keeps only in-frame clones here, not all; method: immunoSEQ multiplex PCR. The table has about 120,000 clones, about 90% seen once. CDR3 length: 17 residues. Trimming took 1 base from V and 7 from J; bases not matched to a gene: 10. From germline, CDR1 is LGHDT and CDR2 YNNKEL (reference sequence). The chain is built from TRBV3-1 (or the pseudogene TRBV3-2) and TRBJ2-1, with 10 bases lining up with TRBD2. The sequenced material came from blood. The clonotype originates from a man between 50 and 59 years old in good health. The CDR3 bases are TGTGCCAGCAGCCAAGGAAGAGGAGCGGGGGGGGTTAATGAGCAGTTCTTC. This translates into CASSQGRGAGGVNEQFF.